A selection of T cell receptor beta chains follows, all from one sample in a study of T cells in Graves' hyperthyroidism and ophthalmopathy. TCRdb re-analysed the multiplex PCR reads in MiXCR, keeping a single row per CDR3 protein. The table lists fewer than 700,000 distinct CDR3 sequences, under 20% of them singletons, with 17% in the top ten. Material: blood. These receptor sequences come from a young woman with Graves' ophthalmopathy. CDR3s include the opening cysteine and the closing phenylalanine or tryptophan. D genes are given only for firm matches. The listing skips clone size in some rows; elsewhere it reads once, few, many or a size class.

CDR3aa: CASSFTSGGAGEQFF
CDR3nt: TGTGCCAGCAGCTTCACTAGCGGGGGGGCCGGGGAGCAGTTCTTC
d_gene: TRBD2
abundance: many
v_gene: TRBV11-3
j_gene: TRBJ2-1

CDR3aa: CASSLEGSRYEQYF
CDR3nt: TGCGCCAGCAGCTTGGAGGGTAGTAGGTACGAGCAGTACTTC
d_gene: NA
abundance: many
v_gene: TRBV5-1
j_gene: TRBJ2-7

CDR3aa: CATSDSPDSSNQPQHF
CDR3nt: TGTGCCACCAGTGATTCACCTGACAGTAGCAATCAGCCCCAGCATTTT
d_gene: NA
abundance: few
v_gene: TRBV24-1
j_gene: TRBJ1-5

CDR3aa: CASSQESNTGTASKPQHF
CDR3nt: TGTGCCAGCAGCCAAGAGAGCAACACCGGGACAGCGAGTAAACCCCAGCATTTT
d_gene: TRBD1
abundance: few
v_gene: TRBV4-2
j_gene: TRBJ1-5

CDR3aa: CAWSVGVSGEQYF
CDR3nt: TGTGCCTGGAGTGTAGGGGTATCCGGCGAGCAGTACTTC
d_gene: NA
abundance: many
v_gene: TRBV30
j_gene: TRBJ2-7

CDR3aa: CASEWVTQYF
CDR3nt: TGTGCCAGTGAGTGGGTGACGCAGTATTTT
d_gene: NA
abundance: many
v_gene: TRBV2
j_gene: TRBJ2-3

CDR3aa: CSVEEQGRGEAFF
CDR3nt: TGCAGCGTTGAGGAACAGGGGAGGGGTGAAGCTTTCTTT
d_gene: TRBD1
abundance: few
v_gene: TRBV29-1
j_gene: TRBJ1-1

CDR3aa: CASSSPTGGSYEQYF
CDR3nt: TGTGCCAGCAGTTCCCCCACAGGGGGATCCTACGAGCAGTACTTC
d_gene: TRBD1
abundance: few
v_gene: TRBV6-5
j_gene: TRBJ2-7

CDR3aa: CATLVDRGPYEQYF
CDR3nt: TGTGCCACCCTCGTTGACAGGGGACCCTACGAGCAGTACTTC
d_gene: TRBD1
abundance: many
v_gene: TRBV28
j_gene: TRBJ2-7

CDR3aa: CASSQYGANVLTF
CDR3nt: TGTGCCAGCAGCCAATATGGGGCCAACGTCCTGACTTTC
d_gene: NA
abundance: NA
v_gene: TRBV3-1
j_gene: TRBJ2-6

CDR3aa: CASSPRLAGGLNTGELFF
CDR3nt: TGTGCCAGCAGCCCTAGACTAGCGGGGGGGCTGAACACCGGGGAGCTGTTTTTT
d_gene: TRBD2
abundance: few
v_gene: TRBV7-3
j_gene: TRBJ2-2

CDR3aa: CASSWGGGTEAFF
CDR3nt: TGTGCCAGCAGTTGGGGAGGGGGCACTGAAGCTTTCTTT
d_gene: NA
abundance: many
v_gene: TRBV28
j_gene: TRBJ1-1

CDR3aa: CASSQPFALAPNEQFF
CDR3nt: TGCGCCAGCAGCCAACCTTTTGCACTAGCGCCAAATGAGCAGTTCTTC
d_gene: TRBD2
abundance: NA
v_gene: TRBV4-1
j_gene: TRBJ2-1

CDR3aa: CASSLTGGHADTQYF
CDR3nt: TGTGCCAGCAGCTTAACGGGAGGGCACGCAGATACGCAGTATTTT
d_gene: TRBD2
abundance: many
v_gene: TRBV7-3
j_gene: TRBJ2-3

CDR3aa: CASSLGQGRTYEQYF
CDR3nt: TGTGCCAGCAGCTTAGGACAGGGCCGAACCTACGAGCAGTACTTC
d_gene: TRBD1
abundance: NA
v_gene: TRBV27
j_gene: TRBJ2-7

CDR3aa: CASRTGTRNTGELFF
CDR3nt: TGTGCCAGCAGAACCGGGACTAGGAACACCGGGGAGCTGTTTTTT
d_gene: TRBD2
abundance: NA
v_gene: TRBV28
j_gene: TRBJ2-2

CDR3aa: CASSPTGLDEKLFF
CDR3nt: TGTGCCAGCTCACCAACGGGATTGGATGAAAAACTGTTTTTT
d_gene: NA
abundance: many
v_gene: TRBV18
j_gene: TRBJ1-4

CDR3aa: CAIRGQGLSGELFF
CDR3nt: TGTGCCATCCGCGGACAGGGGCTTTCCGGGGAGCTGTTTTTT
d_gene: TRBD1
abundance: NA
v_gene: TRBV10-3
j_gene: TRBJ2-2

CDR3aa: CASSSYSDTNYGYTF
CDR3nt: TGTGCCAGTAGTTCGTACTCGGACACTAACTATGGCTACACCTTC
d_gene: NA
abundance: NA
v_gene: TRBV19
j_gene: TRBJ1-2

CDR3aa: CSARWTGYNSPLHF
CDR3nt: TGCAGTGCTAGATGGACAGGGTATAATTCACCCCTCCACTTT
d_gene: TRBD1
abundance: many
v_gene: TRBV20-1
j_gene: TRBJ1-6

CDR3aa: CASRPGQGVYEQYF
CDR3nt: TGTGCCAGCAGACCAGGACAGGGGGTCTACGAGCAGTACTTC
d_gene: TRBD1
abundance: many
v_gene: TRBV6-2/TRBV6-3
j_gene: TRBJ2-7

CDR3aa: CSASPRGDLVNTEAFF
CDR3nt: TGCAGTGCTAGTCCCAGGGGTGATTTGGTGAACACTGAAGCTTTCTTT
d_gene: NA
abundance: few
v_gene: TRBV20-1
j_gene: TRBJ1-1

CDR3aa: CASREGEQAFF
CDR3nt: TGTGCCAGCAGGGAGGGGGAGCAGGCTTTCTTT
d_gene: NA
abundance: NA
v_gene: TRBV27
j_gene: TRBJ1-1

CDR3aa: CASSLSWEQYF
CDR3nt: TGTGCCAGCTCCCTCTCCTGGGAGCAGTACTTC
d_gene: NA
abundance: few
v_gene: TRBV6-2/TRBV6-3
j_gene: TRBJ2-7

CDR3aa: CSASPPTDTQYF
CDR3nt: TGCAGTGCTAGCCCCCCCACAGATACGCAGTATTTT
d_gene: NA
abundance: many
v_gene: TRBV20-1
j_gene: TRBJ2-3

CDR3aa: CASIPRDRNSPPHF
CDR3nt: TGTGCCAGCATCCCAAGGGACAGGAATTCACCCCCCCACTTT
d_gene: TRBD1
abundance: NA
v_gene: TRBV28
j_gene: TRBJ1-6

CDR3aa: CASSLIPAGNTEAFF
CDR3nt: TGTGCCAGCAGCTTAATTCCGGCAGGGAACACTGAAGCTTTCTTT
d_gene: NA
abundance: few
v_gene: TRBV7-9
j_gene: TRBJ1-1

CDR3aa: CASSTKQGRGDQPQHF
CDR3nt: TGTGCCAGCAGCACGAAGCAGGGCCGGGGGGATCAGCCCCAGCATTTT
d_gene: NA
abundance: NA
v_gene: TRBV11-2
j_gene: TRBJ1-5

CDR3aa: CASSLYRGNEKLFF
CDR3nt: TGTGCCAGCAGCTTATACAGGGGGAATGAAAAACTGTTTTTT
d_gene: TRBD1
abundance: NA
v_gene: TRBV7-9
j_gene: TRBJ1-4

CDR3aa: CATTETGGSQETQYF
CDR3nt: TGTGCCACCACAGAGACAGGGGGCTCGCAAGAGACCCAGTACTTC
d_gene: TRBD1
abundance: NA
v_gene: TRBV2
j_gene: TRBJ2-5

CDR3aa: CSARERDRTYEQYF
CDR3nt: TGCAGTGCTAGAGAAAGGGACAGGACCTACGAGCAGTACTTC
d_gene: TRBD1
abundance: NA
v_gene: TRBV20-1
j_gene: TRBJ2-7

CDR3aa: CASSATGSRKKLFF
CDR3nt: TGTGCCAGCAGCGCGACAGGGAGTAGAAAAAAACTGTTTTTT
d_gene: TRBD1
abundance: NA
v_gene: TRBV7-3
j_gene: TRBJ1-4

CDR3aa: CATKGGTSGRVSYNEQFF
CDR3nt: TGTGCCACCAAGGGGGGGACTAGCGGGAGGGTCTCCTACAATGAGCAGTTCTTC
d_gene: TRBD2
abundance: few
v_gene: TRBV6-1
j_gene: TRBJ2-1

CDR3aa: CASSLDADTGELFF
CDR3nt: TGTGCCAGCAGCTTAGACGCCGACACCGGGGAGCTGTTTTTT
d_gene: NA
abundance: NA
v_gene: TRBV7-2
j_gene: TRBJ2-2

CDR3aa: CSVMRGLETQYF
CDR3nt: TGCAGTGTCATGAGGGGCTTAGAGACCCAGTACTTC
d_gene: NA
abundance: few
v_gene: TRBV20-1
j_gene: TRBJ2-5

CDR3aa: CASSFAGKGYGYTF
CDR3nt: TGTGCCAGCAGTTTCGCAGGAAAGGGATATGGCTACACCTTC
d_gene: NA
abundance: few
v_gene: TRBV27
j_gene: TRBJ1-2

CDR3aa: CASSLQSSGGEQYF
CDR3nt: TGTGCCAGCAGCTTACAATCTAGCGGGGGGGAGCAGTACTTC
d_gene: TRBD2
abundance: many
v_gene: TRBV7-9
j_gene: TRBJ2-7